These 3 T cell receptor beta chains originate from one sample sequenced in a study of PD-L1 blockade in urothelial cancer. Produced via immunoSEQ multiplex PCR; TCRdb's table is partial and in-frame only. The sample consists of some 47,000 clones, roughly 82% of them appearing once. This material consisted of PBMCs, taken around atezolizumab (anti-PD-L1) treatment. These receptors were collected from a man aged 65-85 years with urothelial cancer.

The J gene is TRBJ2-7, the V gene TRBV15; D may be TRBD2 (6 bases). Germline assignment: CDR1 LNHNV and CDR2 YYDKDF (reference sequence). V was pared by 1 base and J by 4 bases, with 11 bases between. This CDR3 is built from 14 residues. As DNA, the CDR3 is TGTGCCACCAGCAGAGGGGCAGGACTATACGAGCAGTACTTC. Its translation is CATSRGAGLYEQYF. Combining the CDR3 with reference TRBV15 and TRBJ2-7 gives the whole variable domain DAMVIQNPRYQVTQFGKPVTLSCSQTLNHNVMYWYQQKSSQAPKLLFHYYDKDFNNEADTPDNFQSRRPNTSFCFLDIRSPGLGDTAMYLCATSRGAGLYEQYFGPGTRLTVT.

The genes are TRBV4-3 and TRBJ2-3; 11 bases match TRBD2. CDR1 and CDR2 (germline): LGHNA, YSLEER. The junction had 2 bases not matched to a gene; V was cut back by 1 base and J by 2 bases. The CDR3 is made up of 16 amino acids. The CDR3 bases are TGCGCCAGCAGCCAAGGGGGACTAGCGGACACAGATACGCAGTATTTT. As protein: CASSQGGLADTDTQYF.

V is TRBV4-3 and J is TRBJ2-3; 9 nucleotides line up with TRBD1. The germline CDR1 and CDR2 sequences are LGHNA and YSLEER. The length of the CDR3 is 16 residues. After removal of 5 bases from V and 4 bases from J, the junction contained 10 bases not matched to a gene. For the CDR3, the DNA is TGCGCCAGCAGCATTACCGGGACAGGGAGCGCAGATACGCAGTATTTT. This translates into CASSITGTGSADTQYF.